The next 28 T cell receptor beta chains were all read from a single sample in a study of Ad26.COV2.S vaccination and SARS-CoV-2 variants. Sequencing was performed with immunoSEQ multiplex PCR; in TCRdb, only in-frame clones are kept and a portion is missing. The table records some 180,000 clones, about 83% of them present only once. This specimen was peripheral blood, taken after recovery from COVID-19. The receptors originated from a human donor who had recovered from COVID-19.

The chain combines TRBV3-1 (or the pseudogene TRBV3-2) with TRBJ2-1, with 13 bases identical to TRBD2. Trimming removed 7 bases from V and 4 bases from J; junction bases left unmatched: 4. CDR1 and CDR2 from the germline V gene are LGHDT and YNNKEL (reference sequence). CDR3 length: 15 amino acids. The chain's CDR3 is CASTRTSGGYNEQFF. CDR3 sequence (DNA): TGTGCCAGCACCCGGACTAGCGGGGGATACAATGAGCAGTTCTTC.

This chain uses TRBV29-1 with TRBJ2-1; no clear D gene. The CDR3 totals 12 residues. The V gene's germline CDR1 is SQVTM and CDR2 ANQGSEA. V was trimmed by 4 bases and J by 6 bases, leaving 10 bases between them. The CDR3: CSVGEGPNEQFF. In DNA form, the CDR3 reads TGCAGCGTTGGAGAAGGCCCCAATGAGCAGTTCTTC.

CDR3 residues: CASSALPRTSGRHNEQFF. CDR3 nucleotide sequence: TGTGCCAGCAGCGCCCTCCCTCGGACTAGCGGGCGACACAATGAGCAGTTCTTC. The V and J genes are TRBV7-9 and TRBJ2-1, with 11 bases identical to TRBD2. The CDR3 extends over 18 amino acids. Germline V gene data show CDR1 as SEHNR and CDR2 as FQNEAQ (reference sequence). The J segment lost 5 bases and the V segment lost 5 bases, leaving 14 bases of the junction unmatched.

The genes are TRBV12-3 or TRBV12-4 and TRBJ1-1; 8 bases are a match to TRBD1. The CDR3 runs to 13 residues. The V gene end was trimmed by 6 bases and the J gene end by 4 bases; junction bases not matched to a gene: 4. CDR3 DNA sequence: TGTGCCAGCAGCAGGGGGCAATTCACTGAAGCTTTCTTT. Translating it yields CASSRGQFTEAFF.

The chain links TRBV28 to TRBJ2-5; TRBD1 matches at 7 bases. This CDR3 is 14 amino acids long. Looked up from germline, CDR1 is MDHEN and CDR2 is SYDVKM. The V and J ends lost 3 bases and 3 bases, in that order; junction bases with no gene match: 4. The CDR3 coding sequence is TGTGCCAGCAGTTTCAGGGACAGCGAAGAGACCCAGTACTTC. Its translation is CASSFRDSEETQYF.

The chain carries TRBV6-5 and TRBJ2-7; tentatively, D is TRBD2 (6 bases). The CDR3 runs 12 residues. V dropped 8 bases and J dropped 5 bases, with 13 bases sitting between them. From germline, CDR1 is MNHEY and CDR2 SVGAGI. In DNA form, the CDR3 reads TGTGCCAGCTGGGGACTTCCCAACGAGCAGTACTTC. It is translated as CASWGLPNEQYF.

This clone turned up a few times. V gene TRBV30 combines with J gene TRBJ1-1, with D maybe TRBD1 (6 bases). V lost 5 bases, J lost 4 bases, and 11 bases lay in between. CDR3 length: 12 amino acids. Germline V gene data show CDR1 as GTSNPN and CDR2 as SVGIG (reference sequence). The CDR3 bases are TGTGCCTGGGAGTTAGGGGGCACTGAAGCTTTCTTT. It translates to CAWELGGTEAFF. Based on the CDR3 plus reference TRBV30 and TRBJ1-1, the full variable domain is SQTIHQWPATLVQPVGSPLSLECTVEGTSNPNLYWYRQAAGRGLQLLFYSVGIGQISSEVPQNLSASRPQDRQFILSSKKLLLSDSGFYLCAWELGGTEAFFGQGTRLTVV.

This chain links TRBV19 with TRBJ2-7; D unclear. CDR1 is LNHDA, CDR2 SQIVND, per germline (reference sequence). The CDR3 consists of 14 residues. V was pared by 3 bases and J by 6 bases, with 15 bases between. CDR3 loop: CASSISVLSVEQYF. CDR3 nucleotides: TGTGCCAGTAGTATCTCGGTCCTATCAGTCGAGCAGTACTTC.

In nucleotides, the CDR3 is TGTGCCAGCAGTAGAATCGGTGATGAGCAGTTCTTC. Translating gives CASSRIGDEQFF. The chain uses TRBV6-2 or TRBV6-3 and TRBJ2-1; D remains ambiguous. With 5 bases removed from V and 8 bases from J, the gap between germline ends came to 10 bases. The CDR3 loop spans 12 amino acids. CDR1 MNHEY and CDR2 SVGEGT come from the germline V gene.

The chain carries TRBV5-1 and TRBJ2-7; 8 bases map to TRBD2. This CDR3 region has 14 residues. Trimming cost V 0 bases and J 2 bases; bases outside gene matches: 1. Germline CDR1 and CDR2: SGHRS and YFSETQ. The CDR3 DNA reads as TGCGCCAGCAGCTTGGAAGCGGGGGCCTACGAGCAGTACTTC. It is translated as CASSLEAGAYEQYF.

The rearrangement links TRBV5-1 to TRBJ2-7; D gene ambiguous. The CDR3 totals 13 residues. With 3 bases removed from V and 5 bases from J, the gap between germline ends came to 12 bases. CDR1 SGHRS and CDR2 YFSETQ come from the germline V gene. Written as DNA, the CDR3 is TGCGCCAGCAGCTCTACCCCCCTAGACGAGCAGTACTTC. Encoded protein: CASSSTPLDEQYF.

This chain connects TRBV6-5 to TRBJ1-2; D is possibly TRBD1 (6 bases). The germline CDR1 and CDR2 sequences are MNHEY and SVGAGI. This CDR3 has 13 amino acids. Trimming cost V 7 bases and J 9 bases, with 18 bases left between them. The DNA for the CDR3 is TGTGCCAGCACCCCGGGGGGGGCTTGGAGCTACACCTTC. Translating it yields CASTPGGAWSYTF.

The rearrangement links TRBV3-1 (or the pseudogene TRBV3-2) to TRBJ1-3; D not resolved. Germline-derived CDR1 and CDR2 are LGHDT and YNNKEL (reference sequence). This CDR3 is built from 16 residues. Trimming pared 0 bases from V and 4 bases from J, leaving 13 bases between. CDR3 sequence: CASSQERAYTGNTIYF. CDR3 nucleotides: TGTGCCAGCAGCCAAGAGAGGGCTTATACGGGAAACACCATATATTTT.

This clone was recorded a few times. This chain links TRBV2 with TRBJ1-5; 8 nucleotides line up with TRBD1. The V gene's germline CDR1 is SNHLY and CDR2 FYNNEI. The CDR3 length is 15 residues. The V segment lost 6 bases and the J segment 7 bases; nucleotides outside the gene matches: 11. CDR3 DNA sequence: TGTGCCAGCAGGAGGAGAGGCGCAGGGGGCCAGCCCCAGCATTTT. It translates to CASRRRGAGGQPQHF.

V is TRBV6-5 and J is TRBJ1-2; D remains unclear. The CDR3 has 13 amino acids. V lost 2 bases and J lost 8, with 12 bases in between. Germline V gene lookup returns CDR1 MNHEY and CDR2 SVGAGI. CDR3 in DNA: TGTGCCAGCAGTTACGGGCCCCGAGGGGGCTACACCTTC. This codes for CASSYGPRGGYTF.

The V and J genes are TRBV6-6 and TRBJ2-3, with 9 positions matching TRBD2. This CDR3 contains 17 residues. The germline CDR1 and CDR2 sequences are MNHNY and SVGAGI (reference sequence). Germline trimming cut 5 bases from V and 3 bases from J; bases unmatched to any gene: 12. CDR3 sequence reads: CASSPRLAAPWTDTQYF. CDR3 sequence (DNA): TGTGCCAGCAGTCCCCGACTAGCGGCACCCTGGACAGATACGCAGTATTTT.

CDR3 DNA sequence: TGTGCCAGCTCACCGGGCAGACCGAACACCGGGGAGCTGTTTTTT. It is translated as CASSPGRPNTGELFF. The chain combines TRBV18 with TRBJ2-2; D is ambiguous. The CDR3 spans 15 residues. The V gene lost 3 bases and the J gene lost 0 bases, with 8 bases spanning the gap. Germline CDR1 reads KGHSH; CDR2 reads LQKENI. The whole variable domain, remainder taken from reference TRBV18 and TRBJ2-2, is NAGVMQNPRHLVRRRGQEARLRCSPMKGHSHVYWYRQLPEEGLKFMVYLQKENIIDESGMPKERFSAEFPKEGPSILRIQQVVRGDSAAYFCASSPGRPNTGELFFGEGSRLTVL.

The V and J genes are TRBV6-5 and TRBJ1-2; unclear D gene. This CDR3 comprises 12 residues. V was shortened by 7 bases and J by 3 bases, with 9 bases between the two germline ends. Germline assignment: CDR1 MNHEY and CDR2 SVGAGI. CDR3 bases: TGTGCCAGCAATCAGGTGTACTATGGCTACACCTTC. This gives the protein CASNQVYYGYTF.

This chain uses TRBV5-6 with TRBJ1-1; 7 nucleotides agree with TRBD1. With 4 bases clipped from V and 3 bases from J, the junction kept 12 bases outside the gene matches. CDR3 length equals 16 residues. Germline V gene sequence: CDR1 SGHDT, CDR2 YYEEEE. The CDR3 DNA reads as TGTGCCAGCAGCCCCGGGGAGGGGGCGGGAGACACTGAAGCTTTCTTT. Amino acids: CASSPGEGAGDTEAFF.

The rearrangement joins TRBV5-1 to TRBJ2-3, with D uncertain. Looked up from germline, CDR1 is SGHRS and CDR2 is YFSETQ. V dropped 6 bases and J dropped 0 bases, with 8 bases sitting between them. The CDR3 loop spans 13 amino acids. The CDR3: CASTLGSTDTQYF. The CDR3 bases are TGCGCCAGCACGTTGGGCAGCACAGATACGCAGTATTTT.

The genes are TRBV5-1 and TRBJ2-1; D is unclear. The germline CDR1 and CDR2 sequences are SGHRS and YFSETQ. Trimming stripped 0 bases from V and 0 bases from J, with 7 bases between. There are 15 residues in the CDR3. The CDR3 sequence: CASSLESGSYNEQFF. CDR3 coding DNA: TGCGCCAGCAGCTTGGAATCAGGCTCCTACAATGAGCAGTTCTTC.

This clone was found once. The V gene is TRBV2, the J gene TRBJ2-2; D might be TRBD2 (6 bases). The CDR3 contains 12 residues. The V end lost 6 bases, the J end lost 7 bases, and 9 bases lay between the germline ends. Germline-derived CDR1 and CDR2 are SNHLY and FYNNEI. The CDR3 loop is CASSSGGGELFF. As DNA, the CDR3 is TGTGCCAGCAGCTCCGGGGGCGGGGAGCTGTTTTTT.

The CDR3 nucleotides read TGTGCCAGCAGTACCGGGACAGGATATGGCTACACCTTC. As protein: CASSTGTGYGYTF. The chain combines TRBV12-3 or TRBV12-4 with TRBJ1-2, with 8 nucleotides matching TRBD1. The CDR3 covers 13 residues. V was pared by 5 bases and J by 5 bases, with 4 bases of the junction left unmatched.

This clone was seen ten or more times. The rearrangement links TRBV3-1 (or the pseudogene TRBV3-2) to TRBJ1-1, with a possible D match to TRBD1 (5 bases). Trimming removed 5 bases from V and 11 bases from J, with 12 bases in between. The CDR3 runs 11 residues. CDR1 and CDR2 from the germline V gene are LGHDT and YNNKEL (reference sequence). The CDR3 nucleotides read TGTGCCAGCAGCAATACAGGAATGGCTTTCTTT. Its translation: CASSNTGMAFF.

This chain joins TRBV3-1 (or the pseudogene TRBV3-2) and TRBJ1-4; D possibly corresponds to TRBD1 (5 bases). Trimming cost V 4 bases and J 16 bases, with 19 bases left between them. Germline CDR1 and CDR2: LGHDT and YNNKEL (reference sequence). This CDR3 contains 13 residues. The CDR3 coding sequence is TGTGCCAGCAGCCCCGACCCGCGACAGATAACGTTTTTT. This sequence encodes CASSPDPRQITFF.

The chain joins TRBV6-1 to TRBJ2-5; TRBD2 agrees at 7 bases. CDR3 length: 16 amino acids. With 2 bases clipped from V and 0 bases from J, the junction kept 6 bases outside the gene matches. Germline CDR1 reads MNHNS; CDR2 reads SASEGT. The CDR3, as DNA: TGTGCCAGCAGTGAACGAGCGGGACTATACCAAGAGACCCAGTACTTC. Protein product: CASSERAGLYQETQYF.

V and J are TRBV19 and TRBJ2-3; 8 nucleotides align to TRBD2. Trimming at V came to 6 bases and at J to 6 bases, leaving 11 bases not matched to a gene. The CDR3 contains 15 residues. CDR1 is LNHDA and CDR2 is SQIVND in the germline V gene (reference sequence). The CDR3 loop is CASSPLAPGGDTQYF. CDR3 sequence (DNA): TGTGCCAGTAGCCCTCTAGCGCCGGGAGGGGATACGCAGTATTTT.

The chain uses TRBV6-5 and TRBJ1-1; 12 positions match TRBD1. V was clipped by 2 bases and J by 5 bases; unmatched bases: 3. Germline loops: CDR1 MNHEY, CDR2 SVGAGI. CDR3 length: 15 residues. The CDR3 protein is CASSYGTGGRTEAFF. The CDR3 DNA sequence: TGTGCCAGCAGTTACGGGACAGGGGGCCGAACTGAAGCTTTCTTT.